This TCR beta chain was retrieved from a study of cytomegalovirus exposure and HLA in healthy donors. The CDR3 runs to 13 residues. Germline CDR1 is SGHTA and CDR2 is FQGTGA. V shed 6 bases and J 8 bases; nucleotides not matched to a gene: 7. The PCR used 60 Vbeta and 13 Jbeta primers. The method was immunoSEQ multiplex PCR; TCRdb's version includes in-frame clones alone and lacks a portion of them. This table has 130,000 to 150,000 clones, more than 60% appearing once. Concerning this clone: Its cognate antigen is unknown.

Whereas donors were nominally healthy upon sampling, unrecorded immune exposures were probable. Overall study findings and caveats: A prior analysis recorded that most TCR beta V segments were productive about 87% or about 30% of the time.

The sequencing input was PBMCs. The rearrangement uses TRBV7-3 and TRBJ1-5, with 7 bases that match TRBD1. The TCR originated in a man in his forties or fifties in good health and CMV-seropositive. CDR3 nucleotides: TGTGCCAGCAGGCACAGGGGTAAGGAGCCCCAGCATTTT. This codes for CASRHRGKEPQHF.